Sequencing of this T cell receptor (beta chain) was carried out in a study of blood T cell repertoires in COVID-19. Study-wide background: Specimens from acute and convalescent COVID-19 originated in the United States, Italy and Spain. In each case, the material was cDNA or gDNA derived from T cells, B-cell-depleted T cells, or PBMCs.

With V trimmed by 3 bases and J by 6 bases, 3 bases remained unmatched. Germline CDR1 is SGHTA and CDR2 is FQGNSA. The CDR3 is 13 amino acids. In the authors' workflow: By means of reference gene primer amplification, nucleated cell counts were estimated. The table came from immunoSEQ multiplex PCR; TCRdb's copy has only in-frame clones and leaves some out. V and J calls and clone size are as listed in that table; D and trimming were resolved from the DNA. The sample lists more than 100,000 clones, over 65% occurring once. The genes are TRBV7-2 and TRBJ1-2; 8 bases fit TRBD1. Material for sequencing was peripheral blood. This TCR was recovered from a woman aged 70 to 79 with acute or convalescent COVID-19. CDR3: CASSFTDRDGYTF. Here the CDR3 DNA reads TGTGCCAGCAGCTTCACGGACAGGGATGGCTACACCTTC.